These 27 T cell receptor beta chains came from one sample sequenced in a study of response to subunit inactivated influenza vaccine. MiXCR, applied by TCRdb to the RT-PCR reads, yields one record per CDR3 protein. Here the sample spans around 650,000 distinct CDR3 sequences, less than 20% being singletons. The sample consisted of PBMCs from blood, taken 11 to 12 days after vaccination. The receptor source for this set is a man aged 50-59 years who received an inactivated influenza vaccine.

The sample holds a few counts of this clonotype. The chain uses TRBV30 and TRBJ2-5; the D gene is possibly TRBD1 (5 bases). Between the trimmed V and J ends, which lost 0 bases and 1 base, there was a span of 15 bases. The CDR3 totals 16 residues. The germline gives CDR1 GTSNPN, CDR2 SVGIG (reference sequence). The CDR3 DNA sequence: TGTGCCTGGAGTGTACTAACAGGAGAAGGCCAAGAGACCCAGTACTTC. This gives the protein CAWSVLTGEGQETQYF.

This chain links TRBV30 with TRBJ2-3; TRBD1 aligns across 7 bases. This CDR3 is 15 amino acids long. Unmatched junction bases numbered 7, after V lost 2 bases and J lost 2 bases. The germline V gene has CDR1 GTSNPN and CDR2 SVGIG (reference sequence). The DNA of the CDR3 is TGTGCCTGGAGTTTGAGGGGGCTTGTCACAGATACGCAGTATTTT. Residues: CAWSLRGLVTDTQYF.

The chain carries TRBV5-6 and TRBJ2-7; D might be TRBD1 or TRBD2, each matching 5 bases. Germline V gene lookup returns CDR1 SGHDT and CDR2 YYEEEE. CDR3 length: 13 residues. Trimming pared 1 base from V and 5 bases from J, leaving 10 bases between. CDR3 coding DNA: TGTGCCAGCAGCTTGTTCTGGGGGAACGAGCAGTACTTC. Protein: CASSLFWGNEQYF.

The chain is built from TRBV14 and TRBJ2-1; D is unclear. V lost 5 bases and J 8 bases, leaving 7 bases between the germline ends. Germline CDR1 SGHDN, CDR2 FVKESK. This CDR3 has 11 residues. The CDR3 sequence is CASSLWDEQFF. CDR3 bases: TGTGCCAGCAGCTTGTGGGATGAGCAGTTCTTC.

This clonotype appeared a few times. The CDR3: CSARPPPGTYEQYF. CDR3 DNA: TGCAGTGCTAGGCCCCCTCCCGGAACCTACGAGCAGTACTTC. The J gene is TRBJ2-7, the V gene TRBV20-1, with D hard to call. V was shortened by 3 bases and J by 2 bases, with 14 bases between the two germline ends. CDR1 DFQATT and CDR2 SNEGSKA come from the germline V gene (reference sequence). CDR3 length equals 14 residues.

This rearrangement joins TRBV5-5 to TRBJ1-1; weak D call: TRBD1 (5 bases). Germline CDR1 is SGHKS and CDR2 is YYEKEE (reference sequence). With 0 bases removed from V and 0 bases from J, the gap between germline ends came to 9 bases. The CDR3 has 15 amino acids. The CDR3 nucleotides are TGTGCCAGCAGCTTGGACCCAGGGATGAACACTGAAGCTTTCTTT. Amino acid sequence: CASSLDPGMNTEAFF.

This chain links TRBV20-1 with TRBJ2-2, with 10 bases identical to TRBD2. The CDR3 loop spans 17 amino acids. CDR1 is DFQATT and CDR2 is SNEGSKA in the germline V gene (reference sequence). V shed 2 bases and J 3 bases; nucleotides not matched to a gene: 9. The CDR3 sequence is CSARITSGKVYTGELFF. CDR3 bases: TGCAGTGCTAGAATTACTAGCGGGAAAGTGTACACCGGGGAGCTGTTTTTT.

The rearrangement links TRBV27 to TRBJ2-1, with D possibly called TRBD1 or TRBD2 (5 bases each). This CDR3 spans 13 amino acids. Per germline, CDR1 MNHEY and CDR2 SMNVEV (reference sequence). Trimming pared 10 bases from V and 0 bases from J, leaving 10 bases between. The CDR3 is CATGTDSYNEQFF. CDR3 DNA sequence: TGTGCCACCGGGACCGACTCCTACAATGAGCAGTTCTTC.

The CDR3 sequence is CASSLRSGATEAFF. The CDR3 nucleotides are TGTGCCAGCAGCCTTAGGTCTGGGGCCACTGAAGCTTTCTTT. This sequence joins TRBV7-8 and TRBJ1-1; possible D gene TRBD1, 5 bases. Germline V gives CDR1 SGHVS, CDR2 FQNEAQ. V was clipped by 5 bases and J by 4 bases, with 14 bases between them. The CDR3 length is 14 residues.

The table lists this clonotype with many counts. The chain uses TRBV6-2 or TRBV6-3 and TRBJ2-7; D remains unclear. The CDR3 runs to 12 residues. Germline-derived CDR1 and CDR2 are MNHEY and SVGEGT. The V and J ends lost 5 bases and 2 bases respectively, with 7 bases between them. CDR3 bases: TGTGCCAGCAGTATAGATACCTACGAGCAGTACTTC. Translating gives CASSIDTYEQYF.

This clonotype was seen a handful of times. The chain uses TRBV28 and TRBJ1-1, with D possibly being TRBD1 (5 bases). Germline-derived CDR1 and CDR2 are MDHEN and SYDVKM. V was trimmed by 6 bases and J by 2 bases, leaving 10 bases between them. The CDR3 is 13 amino acids. CDR3 sequence reads: CASRVGHNTEAFF. The DNA for the CDR3 is TGTGCCAGCAGAGTAGGACACAACACTGAAGCTTTCTTT.

The rearrangement joins TRBV20-1 to TRBJ2-7, with D uncertain. Germline V lookup: CDR1 DFQATT, CDR2 SNEGSKA (reference sequence). V was pared by 2 bases and J by 0 bases, with 11 bases between. There are 14 residues in the CDR3. The CDR3 spells CSARPTRSSYEQYF. DNA for the CDR3: TGCAGTGCTAGACCCACCCGGAGCTCCTACGAGCAGTACTTC.

The sample holds a few counts of this clonotype. This sequence joins TRBV27 and TRBJ2-7, with TRBD2 as a possible D gene (7 bases). The CDR3 contains 16 residues. With 10 bases removed from V and 3 bases from J, the gap between germline ends came to 25 bases. Germline CDR1 and CDR2: MNHEY and SMNVEV (reference sequence). In DNA, the CDR3 is TGTGCCACCCGGACCTTAACGGGGGGCCTTTTCTACGAGCAGTACTTC. This translates into CATRTLTGGLFYEQYF.

CDR3 amino acids: CASSQVLAPGELFF. Here the CDR3 DNA reads TGTGCCAGCAGCCAAGTTCTGGCGCCCGGGGAGCTGTTTTTT. J is TRBJ2-2 and V is TRBV3-1; D is undetermined. Trimming removed 1 base from V and 6 bases from J, with 9 bases in between. CDR3 size: 14 residues. Per germline, CDR1 LGHDT and CDR2 YNNKEL (reference sequence).

V and J are TRBV7-9 and TRBJ2-1; a weak D match, TRBD2 (5 bases). Trimming took off 1 base at V and 0 bases at J, with 10 bases between the two ends. There are 16 residues in the CDR3. The germline CDR1 and CDR2 sequences are SEHNR and FQNEAQ (reference sequence). DNA for the CDR3: TGTGCCAGCAGCTTAGGGTTGAGCGGCTCCTACAATGAGCAGTTCTTC. Its protein is CASSLGLSGSYNEQFF.

This clonotype was seen ten or more times. The CDR3 DNA sequence: TGTGCCAGCAGAGTAGGACAGTCGAGCTCCTACGAGCAGTACTTC. This translates into CASRVGQSSSYEQYF. V gene TRBV6-1 combines with J gene TRBJ2-7; a possible D gene is TRBD1 (6 bases). V shed 6 bases and J shed 0 bases, with 15 bases lying between them. Looked up from germline, CDR1 is MNHNS and CDR2 is SASEGT. CDR3 length: 15 residues.

The sample holds a few counts of this clonotype. The chain links TRBV28 to TRBJ1-2; D may be TRBD1 (5 bases). Trimming stripped 1 base from V and 5 bases from J, with 11 bases between. Germline V gives CDR1 MDHEN, CDR2 SYDVKM. This CDR3 comprises 14 residues. CDR3 residues: CASSLSGQRYGYTF. The DNA of the CDR3 is TGTGCCAGCAGTTTATCGGGGCAGAGATATGGCTACACCTTC.

A few counts support this clonotype. V and J are TRBV19 and TRBJ2-1; perhaps TRBD2 as D (5 bases). CDR1 LNHDA and CDR2 SQIVND come from the germline V gene (reference sequence). The CDR3 runs 15 residues. V was clipped by 3 bases and J by 3 bases, with 12 bases between them. As DNA, the CDR3 is TGTGCCAGTAGTATCCAGCAACTAGGCTACAATGAGCAGTTCTTC. It translates to CASSIQQLGYNEQFF.

This clonotype has more than one count but fewer than ten. V usage is TRBV20-1 and J usage is TRBJ2-5, with D perhaps TRBD2 (6 bases). The germline gives CDR1 DFQATT, CDR2 SNEGSKA (reference sequence). The CDR3 spans 11 residues. Trimming shortened V by 5 bases and J by 4 bases, and 8 bases separated the two germline ends. CDR3 sequence: CSAGGAETQYF. In DNA form, the CDR3 reads TGCAGTGCTGGAGGGGCAGAGACCCAGTACTTC.

CDR3: CSARDPTGPYEQYF. CDR3 DNA sequence: TGCAGTGCTAGAGATCCGACAGGCCCCTACGAGCAGTACTTC. The chain uses TRBV20-1 and TRBJ2-7, with a weak D call TRBD1 (6 bases). V was clipped by 0 bases and J by 2 bases, with 11 bases between them. The CDR3 contains 14 residues. Germline CDR1 and CDR2: DFQATT and SNEGSKA (reference sequence).

CDR3 nucleotides: TGCAGTGCTAGGGGGGCGGGGGCGAATTACAATGAGCAGTTCTTC. Protein: CSARGAGANYNEQFF. V and J are TRBV20-1 and TRBJ2-1; the D gene is possibly TRBD2 (7 bases). V lost 3 bases and J lost 4, with 16 bases in between. Germline loops: CDR1 DFQATT, CDR2 SNEGSKA (reference sequence). CDR3 size: 15 residues.

The chain carries TRBV29-1 and TRBJ2-3; 9 positions match TRBD2. V gave up 0 bases and J gave up 4 bases; unmatched junction bases: 8. The germline gives CDR1 SQVTM, CDR2 ANQGSEA. The CDR3 sequence is 16 residues long. The CDR3 loop is CSVEDLAGGPADTQYF. The CDR3 nucleotides read TGCAGCGTTGAAGATCTTGCGGGAGGGCCTGCAGATACGCAGTATTTT.

Concerning this clonotype itself: The germline gene is not matched at one end of the junction; a read error may be the cause. The rearrangement joins TRBV2 to TRBJ2-3, with D perhaps matching TRBD1 (5 bases). Looked up from germline, CDR1 is SNHLY and CDR2 is FYNNEI. CDR3 length equals 15 residues. The CDR3: CASSELGSFTGTQYF. CDR3 bases: TGTGCCAGCAGTGAATTGGGTTCCTTCACAGGTACGCAGTATTTT.

In this sample, this clonotype turned up a few times. The V gene is TRBV10-3, the J gene TRBJ2-7; D is possibly TRBD2 (6 bases). V lost 8 bases to trimming and J lost 2 bases, with 13 bases between them. The CDR3 is made up of 13 amino acids. Per the germline V gene, CDR1 is ENHRY and CDR2 is SYGVKD. In DNA form, the CDR3 reads TGTGCCATCTCGGAGGGACCTCCCTACGAGCAGTACTTC. Translation: CAISEGPPYEQYF.

This clonotype was seen only a few times. The chain uses TRBV9 and TRBJ2-3, with D maybe TRBD1 (5 bases). CDR1 SGDLS and CDR2 YYNGEE come from the germline V gene. With 4 bases removed from V and 3 bases from J, the gap between germline ends came to 21 bases. The CDR3 loop spans 17 amino acids. In DNA, the CDR3 is TGTGCCAGCAGCCTCAACGAAGGGGCGTCGATGACAGATACGCAGTATTTT. Translation: CASSLNEGASMTDTQYF.

As concerns this clonotype: This may stem from a read error, because a much larger clone lies one nucleotide away. The chain couples TRBV18 to TRBJ2-3, with 13 bases identical to TRBD2. The CDR3 is 17 residues long. J gave up 2 bases and V 3 bases, and 5 bases lay outside the gene matches. Germline values: CDR1 KGHSH, CDR2 LQKENI. As DNA, the CDR3 is TGTGCCAGCTCACCCGGACTAGCGGGAGCCATCACAGATACGCAGTATTTT. As protein: CASSPGLAGAITDTQYF.

The V and J genes are TRBV20-1 and TRBJ2-5; TRBD2 agrees at 7 bases. This CDR3 comprises 15 residues. Germline loops: CDR1 DFQATT, CDR2 SNEGSKA (reference sequence). With 2 bases clipped from V and 1 base from J, the junction kept 7 bases outside the gene matches. The CDR3 DNA reads as TGCAGTGCTAGATCCCTAGCGGAGCCCCAAGAGACCCAGTACTTC. Amino acid sequence: CSARSLAEPQETQYF.